The 8 T cell receptor beta chains below all came from one sample that was sequenced in a study of blood T cell repertoires in COVID-19. Profiled with immunoSEQ multiplex PCR; TCRdb holds only in-frame clones, not every one. The sample lists more than 200,000 clones, roughly 90% occurring once. Sequencing input: peripheral blood. The receptors shown here come from a woman in her forties who had recovered from COVID-19.

The chain links TRBV6-2 or TRBV6-3 to TRBJ1-2; 9 nucleotides agree with TRBD1. Germline V gene sequence: CDR1 MNHEY, CDR2 SVGEGT. The CDR3 contains 15 residues. V was pared by 2 bases and J by 8 bases, with 9 bases of the junction left unmatched. CDR3 region: CASSYANRGPGGYTF. CDR3 coding DNA: TGTGCCAGCAGTTACGCCAACAGGGGGCCGGGAGGCTACACCTTC.

The chain has TRBV4-3 and TRBJ1-5; TRBD1 matches 8 bases. The CDR3 has 15 residues. CDR1 and CDR2 (germline): LGHNA, YSLEER. Germline trimming cut 2 bases from V and 4 bases from J; bases unmatched to any gene: 4. Written as DNA, the CDR3 is TGCGCCAGCAGCCAAAGCAGGGGGCGGAATCAGCCCCAGCATTTT. This sequence encodes CASSQSRGRNQPQHF.

This rearrangement joins TRBV20-1 to TRBJ2-5, with D unclear. V shed 5 bases and J shed 4 bases, with 8 bases lying between them. Germline values: CDR1 DFQATT, CDR2 SNEGSKA (reference sequence). There are 11 residues in the CDR3. As DNA, the CDR3 is TGCAGTGCTTCTTTGTTAGAGACCCAGTACTTC. Its protein is CSASLLETQYF.

The V call is TRBV7-3, the J call TRBJ2-1; 7 bases agree with TRBD2. CDR1 is SGHTA and CDR2 is FQGTGA in the germline V gene. The trim removed 5 bases at V and 4 bases at J, leaving 11 bases unmatched. The CDR3 spans 16 residues. The CDR3 coding sequence is TGTGCCAGCAGCCTAAATAGCGGGCAGAGATACAATGAGCAGTTCTTC. This encodes CASSLNSGQRYNEQFF.

The rearrangement uses TRBV27 and TRBJ2-1; 9 nucleotides match TRBD2. This CDR3 is built from 15 residues. CDR1 is MNHEY and CDR2 is SMNVEV in the germline V gene (reference sequence). After removal of 5 bases from V and 0 bases from J, the junction contained 2 bases not matched to a gene. As DNA, the CDR3 is TGTGCCAGCAGTATTAGCGGGAGCTCCTACAATGAGCAGTTCTTC. The encoded protein is CASSISGSSYNEQFF.

J is TRBJ2-1 and V is TRBV7-2; TRBD2 matches 8 bases. This CDR3 spans 15 amino acids. Germline loops: CDR1 SGHTA, CDR2 FQGNSA. The junction had 4 bases not matched to a gene; V was cut back by 3 bases and J by 3 bases. The CDR3 sequence is CASSFGGLVYNEQFF. The CDR3 DNA is TGTGCCAGCAGCTTCGGGGGACTAGTCTACAATGAGCAGTTCTTC.

The rearrangement joins TRBV2 to TRBJ1-1; TRBD1 agrees at 8 bases. The CDR3 length is 14 residues. The V gene's germline CDR1 is SNHLY and CDR2 FYNNEI. V gave up 6 bases and J gave up 6 bases; unmatched junction bases: 9. Here the CDR3 reads CASSPGQGGAEAFF. The CDR3 nucleotides are TGTGCCAGCAGCCCCGGACAGGGTGGGGCTGAAGCTTTCTTT.

V usage is TRBV5-5 and J usage is TRBJ2-7; 8 bases are a match to TRBD2. Germline V gives CDR1 SGHKS, CDR2 YYEKEE (reference sequence). This CDR3 spans 12 amino acids. After removal of 4 bases from V and 6 bases from J, the junction contained 3 bases not matched to a gene. CDR3 amino acids: CASSIRGGEQYF. The CDR3 DNA sequence: TGTGCCAGCAGCATCCGGGGGGGCGAGCAGTACTTC.